This passage covers 16 T cell receptor beta chains from one sample sequenced in a study of control samples from healthy donors and cancer patients. TCRdb's copy holds only in-frame clones and misses some; the assay was immunoSEQ multiplex PCR. The sample holds about 150,000 clones, 85% to 95% seen once. Sequenced sample: blood. The receptors originated from a man aged 40-55 years in good health.

The chain couples TRBV5-1 to TRBJ1-1; D not certain. The germline CDR1 and CDR2 sequences are SGHRS and YFSETQ. This CDR3 spans 14 amino acids. V lost 0 bases to trimming and J lost 0 bases, with 6 bases between them. The DNA for the CDR3 is TGCGCCAGCAGCTTGGTTACAGTGAACACTGAAGCTTTCTTT. It codes for CASSLVTVNTEAFF.

The gene calls are TRBV5-1 and TRBJ1-4; D might be TRBD1 (5 bases). Germline lookup yields CDR1 SGHRS and CDR2 YFSETQ. This CDR3 is 14 amino acids long. V was cut by 2 bases and J by 5 bases, with 10 bases left in between. The CDR3 DNA is TGCGCCAGCAGCTTTCGGGGGGGAAATGAAAAACTGTTTTTT. This gives the protein CASSFRGGNEKLFF.

The CDR3, as DNA: TGTGCCAGCAGCTTGAGGGCCGGGGCTAGCGGACCTGAGCAGTTCTTC. It encodes CASSLRAGASGPEQFF. The rearrangement uses TRBV7-2 and TRBJ2-1; 7 bases map to TRBD2. The CDR3 runs 16 residues. CDR1 is SGHTA and CDR2 is FQGNSA in the germline V gene. Unmatched junction bases numbered 14, after V lost 3 bases and J lost 9 bases.

V gene TRBV27 combines with J gene TRBJ1-2; TRBD1 is a possible D gene (6 bases). CDR1 MNHEY and CDR2 SMNVEV come from the germline V gene (reference sequence). Trimming cost V 5 bases and J 8 bases, with 12 bases left between them. CDR3 length: 12 residues. The CDR3, as DNA: TGTGCCAGCAGTCCCGGGGGCGGCGGCTACACCTTC. As protein: CASSPGGGGYTF.

The rearrangement joins TRBV20-1 to TRBJ2-3; D is tentatively TRBD1 or TRBD2 (6 bases each). CDR1 and CDR2 (germline): DFQATT, SNEGSKA (reference sequence). V shed 3 bases and J shed 2 bases, with 21 bases lying between them. CDR3 length: 17 residues. The CDR3 DNA is TGCAGTGCTAGTTGGGGGGCAGCAACTACCGCCACAGATACGCAGTATTTT. Amino acid sequence: CSASWGAATTATDTQYF.

The chain is built from TRBV5-1 and TRBJ1-4; unclear D gene. With 2 bases removed from V and 0 bases from J, the gap between germline ends came to 11 bases. The germline CDR1 and CDR2 sequences are SGHRS and YFSETQ. The CDR3 consists of 16 residues. CDR3 protein: CASSFGVGTTNEKLFF. The CDR3 DNA is TGCGCCAGCAGCTTTGGAGTGGGCACAACTAATGAAAAACTGTTTTTT.

The CDR3 sequence: CATSEAGTGNQPQHF. The CDR3 DNA is TGTGCCACCAGTGAGGCCGGGACAGGCAATCAGCCCCAGCATTTT. The genes are TRBV24-1 and TRBJ1-5, with 7 bases aligning to TRBD1. The CDR3 sequence is 15 residues long. V lost 4 bases and J lost 2; bases outside the gene matches: 4. CDR1 and CDR2 from the germline V gene are KGHDR and SFDVKD.

The rearrangement uses TRBV5-1 and TRBJ2-5; D ambiguous. The V end was cut by 4 bases, the J end by 2 bases, with 9 bases between. CDR3 length: 13 amino acids. From germline, CDR1 is SGHRS and CDR2 YFSETQ. CDR3 protein: CASSPGPQETQYF. The CDR3 nucleotides are TGCGCCAGCAGCCCTGGACCTCAAGAGACCCAGTACTTC.

This clone was observed once. This chain links TRBV4-1 with TRBJ1-2; D perhaps matches TRBD1 (6 bases). CDR1 and CDR2 (germline): MGHRA, YSYEKL. Deletions cut 0 bases from V and 5 bases from J, with 16 bases between. This CDR3 has 16 amino acids. The CDR3 bases are TGCGCCAGCAGCCAAGAGGCAGGACAGAACTTTTATGGCTACACCTTC. It specifies CASSQEAGQNFYGYTF.

The J gene is TRBJ1-1, the V gene TRBV19; D uncertain. Germline values: CDR1 LNHDA, CDR2 SQIVND (reference sequence). Trimming cost V 5 bases and J 10 bases, with 20 bases left between them. CDR3 length: 14 amino acids. The CDR3 DNA follows: TGTGCCAGTAGTCCGGCCGGGTCCCCCACTAGAGCTTTCTTT. Translation gives CASSPAGSPTRAFF. The full variable domain, with the rest looked up from reference TRBV19 and TRBJ1-1, is DGGITQSPKYLFRKEGQNVTLSCEQNLNHDAMYWYRQDPGQGLRLIYYSQIVNDFQKGDIAEGYSVSREKKESFPLTVTSAQKNPTAFYLCASSPAGSPTRAFFGQGTRLTVV.

The chain combines TRBV6-5 with TRBJ1-2; 9 bases are a match to TRBD1. This CDR3 has 13 amino acids. With 7 bases clipped from V and 8 bases from J, the junction kept 8 bases outside the gene matches. The germline gives CDR1 MNHEY, CDR2 SVGAGI. As DNA, the CDR3 is TGTGCCAGCAACCAACAGGGGGCTGGGGGCTACACCTTC. The encoded protein is CASNQQGAGGYTF.

In its sample, this clone was seen once. J is TRBJ2-3 and V is TRBV6-2 or TRBV6-3, with D possibly TRBD1 on 6 matching bases. There are 15 residues in the CDR3. V lost 0 bases, J lost 2 bases, and 9 bases lay in between. Germline V CDR1 and CDR2: MNHEY, SVGEGT. CDR3 protein: CASSYSGADTDTQYF. The CDR3 DNA follows: TGTGCCAGCAGTTACTCGGGGGCAGACACAGATACGCAGTATTTT.

This chain joins TRBV19 and TRBJ2-7, with D maybe TRBD1 (5 bases). The V gene lost 4 bases and the J gene lost 4 bases, with 11 bases spanning the gap. The germline V gene has CDR1 LNHDA and CDR2 SQIVND (reference sequence). The CDR3 is 13 residues long. The CDR3 region has the DNA TGTGCCAGTAGTAAAGGGGCCGAGTACGAGCAGTACTTC. This gives the protein CASSKGAEYEQYF. The whole variable domain, remainder taken from reference TRBV19 and TRBJ2-7, is DGGITQSPKYLFRKEGQNVTLSCEQNLNHDAMYWYRQDPGQGLRLIYYSQIVNDFQKGDIAEGYSVSREKKESFPLTVTSAQKNPTAFYLCASSKGAEYEQYFGPGTRLTVT.

The chain carries TRBV24-1 and TRBJ2-1; D unresolved. The CDR3 consists of 14 residues. In germline, CDR1 is KGHDR, CDR2 SFDVKD. V was shortened by 4 bases and J by 6 bases, with 12 bases between the two germline ends. CDR3 in amino acids: CATSDPSGPNEQFF. The CDR3 nucleotides read TGTGCCACCAGTGACCCGTCTGGCCCCAATGAGCAGTTCTTC.

V gene TRBV11-2 combines with J gene TRBJ2-1; 7 nucleotides line up with TRBD2. The V segment lost 5 bases and the J segment 0 bases; nucleotides outside the gene matches: 4. The CDR3 spans 15 residues. CDR1 is SGHAT and CDR2 is FQNNGV in the germline V gene. The DNA for the CDR3 is TGTGCCAGCAGCACTAGCGTCCGCTCCTACAATGAGCAGTTCTTC. This sequence encodes CASSTSVRSYNEQFF.

The sample holds one count of this clone. V gene TRBV29-1 combines with J gene TRBJ2-1; D uncertain. The germline V gene encodes CDR1 SQVTM and CDR2 ANQGSEA. CDR3 size: 13 residues. V shed 1 base and J shed 10 bases, with 14 bases lying between them. CDR3 region: CSVEATQSVEQFF. As DNA, the CDR3 is TGCAGCGTTGAAGCTACACAGTCCGTCGAGCAGTTCTTC.